This T cell receptor beta chain was recorded in a study of T-cell memory formation after mild COVID-19 (dated by TCRdb to 2020 to 2023). In terms of the full investigation: Most TCR sequence clusters were specific to one of the two donors. In two donors, T-cell clones that expanded and contracted after mild COVID-19 were followed by sequencing TCRalpha and TCRbeta repertoires longitudinally. Two young, previously healthy adult volunteers made up the cohort, one male and one female.

In its sample, this clonotype was seen a few times. What antigen it recognizes has not been identified. No quality values exist for individual bases; no much larger clone is one base distant. The CDR3 measures 17 amino acids from cysteine to phenylalanine. The read is trimmed to its CDR3 DNA, 51 bases read in frame from base 1. CDR1 and CDR2 are read off the germline V gene (reference sequence) as MNHEY and SMNVEV. Trimming leaves V shorter by 5 bases and J shorter by 2 bases, with the junction holding 12 bases beyond the gene matches. The full study reports these points: Only a couple of mild cases were covered by the study, and larger cohorts that include severe cases with pre-infection samples were considered necessary. The detection of some responding clones in pre-infection memory suggests that pre-existing cross-reactive memory T cells joined the SARS-CoV-2 response. SARS-CoV-2 specificity of the second-wave clones peaking on day 37 was not confirmed. Contracting CD4+ clones turned up mainly in the CM and EM memory subsets, whereas EMRA was where CD8+ clones were enriched. From day 15 to 85, contracting clones showed balanced CD4/CD8 phenotypes, whereas a second wave of clones that expanded from day 15 to 37 leaned towards CD4+.

Ficoll-Paque density gradient centrifugation was used to isolate PBMCs. The data were produced on an Illumina NovaSeq 6000. TCRalpha and TCRbeta cDNA libraries were constructed by 5'RACE with constant-segment primers, with sample barcodes and unique molecular identifiers being introduced. Trizol reagent was used to extract RNA from every sample. Libraries were amplified in two PCR steps, with a second sample barcode and Illumina TruSeq adapters added in the second step. Sequencing of libraries was performed on an Illumina NovaSeq with 2 x 150 bp paired-end reads. The original methods were these. The reads were demultiplexed and collapsed into UMI-guided consensus sequences using migec v1.2.7. With mixcr v2.1.11, UMI consensuses were aligned to TRA and TRB V and J templates and assembled into clonotypes. A clonotype was counted as expanded or contracted only if both edgeR and NoisET called the change significant, with noise models trained on biological replicates. edgeR calls used a false discovery rate-adjusted p below 0.01 and a log2 fold-change threshold of 1. As an exploratory analysis of dynamics, max-normalized trajectories of the 1000 most abundant clonotypes were examined by PCA with hierarchical clustering. Separately sequenced CD4+ and CD8+ repertoires were used to assign the CD4 or CD8 phenotype of responding clones. Using fastp at Q25 and MiXCR, TCRdb reprocessed the public reads and kept productive beta chains. Rows are combined by CDR3 protein, so each entry shows the most common genes and DNA. The V and J calls shown here were made by TCRdb, not taken from the authors' results. The sample contains fewer than 300,000 distinct CDR3 sequences, roughly 18% of them found a single time. Clones ranked in the top ten supply approximately 22% of the sample.

The chain was built from TRBV27 and TRBJ2-3; 8 central bases correspond to TRBD2. This clonotype originated in a man aged 18 to 30 who had mild COVID-19 (a few samples of this study predate the infection). The sample titles of this study are shuffled in the database, so cell type and time point are left out; the donor was told from shared clones. Sample: PBMCs or a T cell subset sorted from them (not recorded which). The CDR3: CASSQEASGLYTDTQYF. The sequenced DNA: TGTGCCAGCAGTCAAGAGGCTAGCGGGTTATACACAGATACGCAGTATTTT.